The text below deals with one T cell receptor (beta chain). As yet, its antigen is unknown. The entry originates in a study of T cell responses to AZD1222 COVID-19 vaccine. The CDR3 is 17 amino acids. The germline CDR1 and CDR2 sequences are KGHSH and LQKENI. V was pared by 4 bases and J by 3 bases, with 19 bases between. Assay used: immunoSEQ multiplex PCR; TCRdb lists only in-frame clones, some missing. The table shows 120,000 to 150,000 clones, with roughly nine tenths occurring only once. Findings and caveats of the study: Among the donors, most were white British and more were female, and clonal diversity was possibly underestimated. Of the AZD1222 recipients, only five or six were seropositive at baseline.

The chain has TRBV18 and TRBJ1-5; TRBD1 is a possible D gene (6 bases). The sample was peripheral blood, taken 28 days after the second AZD1222 dose. The receptor was isolated from an adult who received the AZD1222 COVID-19 vaccine. The CDR3 is CASSQRDLRQVNQPQHF. CDR3 nucleotide sequence: TGTGCCAGCTCACAAAGGGACTTGAGACAGGTCAATCAGCCCCAGCATTTT.